This T cell receptor beta chain emerged from a study of breast tumors, draining lymph nodes, adjacent tissues. TCRdb ran MiXCR on the multiplex PCR reads and lists one entry per CDR3 protein. The repertoire consists of approximately 12,000 distinct CDR3 sequences, with 36% occurring once and the leading ten covering roughly 15%. Details on this clonotype: Its antigen is not identified. A single base separates this from a much larger clone, so it may be a read error.

Findings of the study overall: Tumor repertoires ranked between lymph nodes and nontumor tissue in diversity, with V and J gene preferences. The lymph node origin of tumor T cells was framed as consistent with a hypothesis, not demonstrated.

This TCR derives from a female donor with breast cancer. Some clones in this sample may be carry-over from other donors' samples. Sequencing used breast tumor tissue.

CDR3 residues: CASSISVGATKAFF. Written as DNA, the CDR3 is TGTGCCAGTAGTATCAGCGTGGGGGCGACTAAAGCTTTCTTT. J is TRBJ1-1 and V is TRBV19; a weak D match, TRBD1 (6 bases). Germline V CDR1 and CDR2: LNHDA, SQIVND (reference sequence). CDR3 length equals 14 residues. The germline V and J ends were trimmed by 3 bases and 9 bases, with 17 bases remaining between them.